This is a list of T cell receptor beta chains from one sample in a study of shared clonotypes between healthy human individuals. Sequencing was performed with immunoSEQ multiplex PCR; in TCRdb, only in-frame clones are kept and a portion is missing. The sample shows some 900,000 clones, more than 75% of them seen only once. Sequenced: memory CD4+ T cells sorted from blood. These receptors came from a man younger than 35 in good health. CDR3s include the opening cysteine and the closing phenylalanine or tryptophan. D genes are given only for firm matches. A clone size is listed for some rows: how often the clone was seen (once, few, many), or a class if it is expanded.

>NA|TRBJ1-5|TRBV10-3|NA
CAISVSGQPQHF
TGTGCCATCAGTGTGAGTGGGCAGCCCCAGCATTTT
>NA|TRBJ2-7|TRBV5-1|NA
CASTAGYEQYF
TGCGCCAGCACTGCGGGCTACGAGCAGTACTTC
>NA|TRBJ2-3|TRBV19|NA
CASSMRQSWGTDTQYF
TGTGCCAGTAGTATGCGGCAGTCGTGGGGAACAGATACGCAGTATTTT
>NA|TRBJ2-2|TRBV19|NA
CASSTKDRNTGELFF
TGTGCCAGTAGTACCAAGGACAGGAACACCGGGGAGCTGTTTTTT
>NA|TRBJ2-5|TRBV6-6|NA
CASSYSGFQETQYF
TGTGCCAGCAGTTACTCTGGGTTCCAAGAGACCCAGTACTTC
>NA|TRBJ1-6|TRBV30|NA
CALGHAANSPLHF
TGTGCCTTGGGACATGCTGCTAATTCACCCCTCCACTTT
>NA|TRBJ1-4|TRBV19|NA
CASSIPGQGEKLFF
TGTGCCAGTAGTATCCCAGGTCAGGGTGAAAAACTGTTTTTT
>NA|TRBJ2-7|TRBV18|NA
CASSSDIPGVGEQYF
TGTGCCAGCTCATCGGACATTCCTGGGGTCGGGGAGCAGTACTTC
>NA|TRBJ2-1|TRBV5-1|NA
CASGDNFNVYNEQFF
TGCGCCAGCGGGGACAATTTTAACGTTTACAATGAGCAGTTCTTC
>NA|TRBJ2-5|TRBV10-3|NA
CAISESLQGREETQYF
TGTGCCATCAGTGAGTCTCTGCAGGGGAGAGAAGAGACCCAGTACTTC
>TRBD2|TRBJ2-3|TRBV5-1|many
CASSPLERGSTDTQYF
TGCGCCAGCAGCCCCCTGGAGCGGGGGAGCACAGATACGCAGTATTTT
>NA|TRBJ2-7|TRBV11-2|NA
CASSLDAGLRTYEQYF
TGTGCCAGCAGCTTAGACGCGGGTCTAAGGACCTACGAGCAGTACTTC
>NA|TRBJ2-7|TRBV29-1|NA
CSAQGLSYEQYF
TGCAGCGCTCAGGGCCTCTCCTACGAGCAGTACTTC
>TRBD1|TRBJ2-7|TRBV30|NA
CAWRKPGTGGYEQYF
TGTGCCTGGAGAAAGCCCGGGACAGGGGGCTACGAGCAGTACTTC
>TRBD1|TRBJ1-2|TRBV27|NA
CASRPGTAVGGYTF
TGTGCCAGCAGACCCGGGACAGCGGTCGGTGGCTACACCTTC
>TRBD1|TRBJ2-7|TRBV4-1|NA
CASSQSGQGKDEQYF
TGCGCCAGCAGCCAATCGGGACAGGGAAAGGACGAGCAGTACTTC
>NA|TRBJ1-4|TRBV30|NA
CAWSVFRTAKLFF
TGTGCCTGGAGTGTATTTCGGACAGCTAAACTGTTTTTT
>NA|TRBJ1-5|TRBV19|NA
CASSTLGQSNQPQHF
TGTGCCAGTAGTACGTTAGGACAGAGCAATCAGCCCCAGCATTTT
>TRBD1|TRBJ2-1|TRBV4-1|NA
CASSQSGTGNYNEQFF
TGCGCCAGCAGCCAATCCGGGACAGGGAACTACAATGAGCAGTTCTTC
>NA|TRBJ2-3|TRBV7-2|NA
CASSQGEGRVWYF
TGTGCCAGCAGCCAGGGCGAGGGGCGCGTGTGGTATTTT
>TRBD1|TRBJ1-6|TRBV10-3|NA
CAISGDSGNSPLHF
TGTGCCATCAGTGGGGACAGTGGAAATTCACCCCTCCACTTT
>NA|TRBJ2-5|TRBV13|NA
CASSSDRVETQYF
TGTGCCAGCAGCTCGGACAGAGTAGAGACCCAGTACTTC
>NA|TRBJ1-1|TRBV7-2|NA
CASSLIQGLGTEAFF
TGTGCCAGCAGCTTAATCCAGGGTTTGGGCACTGAAGCTTTCTTT
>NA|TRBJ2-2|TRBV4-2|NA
CASSQERGNTGELFF
TGTGCCAGCAGCCAAGAGCGGGGGAACACCGGGGAGCTGTTTTTT
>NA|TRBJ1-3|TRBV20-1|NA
CSAPPWYFNF
TGCAGTGCTCCCCCTTGGTACTTCAATTTT
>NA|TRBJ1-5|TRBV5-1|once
CASSLDGGNQPQHF
TGCGCCAGCAGCTTGGATGGGGGGAATCAGCCCCAGCATTTT
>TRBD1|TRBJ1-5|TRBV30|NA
CAWGQGHSNQPQHF
TGTGCCTGGGGACAGGGCCATAGCAATCAGCCCCAGCATTTT
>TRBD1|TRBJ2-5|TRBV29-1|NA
CSVGRQGAQETQYF
TGCAGCGTGGGCCGACAGGGGGCGCAAGAGACCCAGTACTTC
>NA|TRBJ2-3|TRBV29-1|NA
CTIGGDTDTQYF
TGCACCATAGGGGGGGACACAGATACGCAGTATTTT
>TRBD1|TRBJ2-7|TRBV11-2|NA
CASSLRPGTGAEQYF
TGTGCCAGCAGCTTACGACCGGGGACAGGCGCCGAGCAGTACTTC
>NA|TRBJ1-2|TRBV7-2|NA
CASIPGVGVYGYTF
TGTGCCAGCATCCCCGGCGTAGGGGTGTATGGCTACACCTTC
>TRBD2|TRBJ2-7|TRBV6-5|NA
CASSYSLGEGYEQYF
TGTGCCAGCAGTTACTCGCTCGGGGAGGGCTACGAGCAGTACTTC
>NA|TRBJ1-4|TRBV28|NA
CASTPGGGNEKLFF
TGTGCCAGCACCCCCGGAGGTGGTAATGAAAAACTGTTTTTT
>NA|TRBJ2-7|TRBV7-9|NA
CASSLGGGPYEQYF
TGTGCCAGCAGCTTAGGAGGGGGGCCCTACGAGCAGTACTTC
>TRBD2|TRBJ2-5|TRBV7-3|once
CASSLGLAGGTQETQYF
TGTGCCAGCAGCTTAGGACTAGCGGGGGGAACTCAAGAGACCCAGTACTTC
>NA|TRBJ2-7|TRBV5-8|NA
CASSSWMGREQYF
TGTGCCAGCAGCTCGTGGATGGGGAGGGAGCAGTACTTC
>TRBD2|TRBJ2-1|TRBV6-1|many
CASSASGLAGHNEQFF
TGTGCCAGCAGTGCGTCGGGACTAGCGGGACACAATGAGCAGTTCTTC
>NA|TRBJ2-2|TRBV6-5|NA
CASRGNTGELFF
TGTGCCAGCAGAGGAAACACCGGGGAGCTGTTTTTT
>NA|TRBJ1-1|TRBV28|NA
CASSTPTDEAFF
TGTGCCAGCAGTACCCCGACGGATGAAGCTTTCTTT
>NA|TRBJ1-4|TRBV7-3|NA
CASSDYRGEKLFF
TGTGCCAGCAGCGACTACCGAGGCGAAAAACTGTTTTTT
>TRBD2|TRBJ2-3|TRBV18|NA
CASSGLEHTDTQYF
TGTGCCAGCTCGGGACTAGAACACACAGATACGCAGTATTTT
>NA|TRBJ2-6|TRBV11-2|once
CASSLGWAGANVLTF
TGTGCCAGCAGCTTAGGGTGGGCGGGGGCCAACGTCCTGACTTTC
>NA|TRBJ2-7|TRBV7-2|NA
CASGGRALYEQYF
TGTGCCAGCGGGGGGCGGGCCTTATACGAGCAGTACTTC
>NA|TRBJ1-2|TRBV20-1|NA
CSAEFNYGYTF
TGCAGTGCCGAATTCAACTATGGCTACACCTTC
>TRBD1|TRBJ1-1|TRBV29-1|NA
CSVHRGRNTEAFF
TGCAGCGTCCACAGGGGTAGGAACACTGAAGCTTTCTTT
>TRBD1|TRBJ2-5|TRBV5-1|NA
CASSPITGGIKETQYF
TGCGCCAGCAGCCCGATAACAGGGGGAATTAAAGAGACCCAGTACTTC
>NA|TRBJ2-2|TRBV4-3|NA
CASSQDPANTGELFF
TGCGCCAGCAGCCAAGATCCAGCGAACACCGGGGAGCTGTTTTTT
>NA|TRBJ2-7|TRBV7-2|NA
CASALYEQYF
TGTGCCAGCGCGCTCTACGAGCAGTACTTC
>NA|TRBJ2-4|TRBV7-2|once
CASSPSIGKNIQYF
TGTGCCAGCAGCCCTTCGATCGGCAAAAACATTCAGTACTTC
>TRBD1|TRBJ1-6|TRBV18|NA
CASSPPGQPSPLHF
TGTGCCAGCTCACCACCGGGACAGCCTTCACCCCTCCACTTT
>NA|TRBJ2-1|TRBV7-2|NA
CASRLDIATHSYNEQFF
TGTGCCAGCAGGCTCGATATAGCCACTCACTCCTACAATGAGCAGTTCTTC
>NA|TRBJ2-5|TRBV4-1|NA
CASSQFSGITDQETQYF
TGCGCCAGCAGCCAATTCTCCGGGATTACTGATCAAGAGACCCAGTACTTC
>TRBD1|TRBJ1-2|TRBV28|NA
CASSTGEPYGYTF
TGTGCCAGCAGTACAGGGGAGCCCTATGGCTACACCTTC
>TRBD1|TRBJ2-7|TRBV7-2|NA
CASSPDRGRVNEQYF
TGTGCCAGCAGCCCCGACAGGGGGCGCGTCAACGAGCAGTACTTC
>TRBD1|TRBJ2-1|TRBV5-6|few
CASSSETGKDQFF
TGTGCCAGCAGCTCGGAGACAGGGAAGGACCAGTTCTTC
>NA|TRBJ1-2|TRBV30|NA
CAWSGNRGDYGYTF
TGTGCCTGGAGTGGAAATAGGGGGGACTATGGCTACACCTTC
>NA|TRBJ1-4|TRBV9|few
CASSTRLEGTNEKLFF
TGTGCCAGCAGCACCCGTCTTGAAGGGACAAATGAAAAACTGTTTTTT
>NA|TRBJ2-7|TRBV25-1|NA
CASSEAPGNSYEQYF
TGTGCCAGCAGTGAAGCCCCGGGCAACTCCTACGAGCAGTACTTC
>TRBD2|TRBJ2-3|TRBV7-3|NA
CASSVTSGDTQYF
TGTGCCAGCAGCGTTACTAGCGGGGATACGCAGTATTTT